The 29 T cell receptor beta chains listed next were all sequenced from one sample in a study of T cells in Graves' hyperthyroidism and ophthalmopathy. RNA transcripts gave rise to amplified TCR beta CDR3 regions. The HTBI set primed first-round TCR CDR3 RT-PCR. TCRdb re-called the multiplex PCR reads through MiXCR, storing one row per CDR3 protein. The sample records a few hundred thousand distinct CDR3 sequences, approximately 13% being singletons. Sample: blood. Every receptor here comes from a woman between 18 and 29 years old with Graves' hyperthyroidism.

CDR3 sequence (DNA): TGTGCCAGCAGCGCAGTCCAAGAGACCCAGTACTTC. This codes for CASSAVQETQYF. The V call is TRBV7-9, the J call TRBJ2-5; no firm D call. The CDR3 spans 12 residues. Germline assignment: CDR1 SEHNR and CDR2 FQNEAQ (reference sequence). The V gene lost 5 bases and the J gene lost 1 base, with 5 bases spanning the gap.

In its sample, this clonotype was seen a few times. J is TRBJ2-7 and V is TRBV3-1, with 9 bases matching TRBD2. The germline V gene has CDR1 LGHDT and CDR2 YNNKEL (reference sequence). Trimming removed 2 bases from V and 5 bases from J; junction bases left unmatched: 7. The CDR3 is 15 residues long. The CDR3 here is CASSQRAGTSNEQYF. In nucleotides, the CDR3 is TGTGCCAGCAGCCAAAGGGCCGGGACTAGCAACGAGCAGTACTTC.

This clonotype was counted ten times or more. This chain connects TRBV7-2 to TRBJ2-7, with D possibly matching TRBD2 (6 bases). Looked up from germline, CDR1 is SGHTA and CDR2 is FQGNSA. The CDR3 consists of 15 residues. V dropped 1 base and J dropped 3 bases, with 13 bases sitting between them. CDR3 in amino acids: CASSLVGSGDYEQYF. DNA for the CDR3: TGTGCCAGCAGCTTAGTCGGTAGCGGAGACTACGAGCAGTACTTC.

Turning to this clonotype: A much larger clone differs from this one at a single base, so this may be a read error. The genes are TRBV27 and TRBJ2-1; 14 positions match TRBD2. The J call is in doubt because the DNA end fits TRBJ2-7 better. Per germline, CDR1 MNHEY and CDR2 SMNVEV (reference sequence). The CDR3 contains 14 residues. The CDR3 DNA reads as TGTGCCAGCAGGACTAGCGGGAGGGGCAATGAGCAGTACTTC. Amino acids: CASRTSGRGNEQYF.

The chain couples TRBV9 to TRBJ1-4; no clear D. CDR1 is SGDLS, CDR2 YYNGEE, per germline. The length of the CDR3 is 13 residues. The V gene lost 4 bases and the J gene lost 8 bases, with 12 bases spanning the gap. The CDR3 DNA reads as TGTGCCAGCAGCACAAATCTCAGGGAAAAACTGTTTTTT. Translation gives CASSTNLREKLFF.

This clonotype was observed at least ten times. The chain uses TRBV14 and TRBJ2-7, with 7 bases identical to TRBD2. The length of the CDR3 is 14 residues. The V gene's germline CDR1 is SGHDN and CDR2 FVKESK. J lost 6 bases, V lost 5 bases, and 10 bases had no gene match. The CDR3 bases are TGTGCCAGCAGCGACTGGGGGGGAGAAAGCGAGCAGTACTTC. Its translation: CASSDWGGESEQYF.

This clonotype occurred many times. The chain is built from TRBV20-1 and TRBJ2-1; 12 bases line up with TRBD2. Germline V gives CDR1 DFQATT, CDR2 SNEGSKA (reference sequence). With 1 base clipped from V and 6 bases from J, the junction kept 7 bases outside the gene matches. This CDR3 has 16 amino acids. The CDR3 nucleotides read TGCAGTGCTAGAGCGTGGACTAGCGGGAATTTCAATGAGCAGTTCTTC. As protein: CSARAWTSGNFNEQFF.

The chain recombines TRBV19 with TRBJ1-4, with 8 bases fitting TRBD1. The V and J ends lost 5 bases and 7 bases, in that order; junction bases with no gene match: 9. The CDR3 is 15 amino acids. Germline V gene lookup returns CDR1 LNHDA and CDR2 SQIVND (reference sequence). DNA of the CDR3: TGTGCCAGTAGTGTCATGGGGACAGGAAGTGAAAAACTGTTTTTT. This gives the protein CASSVMGTGSEKLFF.

There are many counts of this clonotype. The chain links TRBV6-1 to TRBJ2-2; 8 positions agree with TRBD2. CDR3 size: 17 residues. Germline V gene sequence: CDR1 MNHNS, CDR2 SASEGT. V lost 7 bases to trimming and J lost 5 bases; unmatched junction nucleotides: 15. This CDR3 reads CASTPRWTGGLTGELFF. Written as DNA, the CDR3 is TGTGCCAGCACCCCCCGCTGGACGGGAGGGTTGACCGGGGAGCTGTTTTTT.

The CDR3 region is CASSQGRQSSYNSPLHF. The DNA for the CDR3 is TGCGCCAGCAGCCAAGGGAGACAGAGCTCCTATAATTCACCCCTCCACTTT. The V gene is TRBV4-1, the J gene TRBJ1-6, with a tentative D call TRBD1 (5 bases). Trimming shortened V by 1 base and J by 0 bases, and 10 bases separated the two germline ends. The CDR3 has 17 amino acids. Germline V lookup: CDR1 MGHRA, CDR2 YSYEKL.

This chain uses TRBV9 with TRBJ2-2; TRBD1 might be the D (5 bases). Germline values: CDR1 SGDLS, CDR2 YYNGEE. This CDR3 spans 15 amino acids. V was clipped by 0 bases and J by 0 bases, with 6 bases between them. The CDR3 spells CASSVATANTGELFF. As DNA, the CDR3 is TGTGCCAGCAGCGTAGCGACAGCGAACACCGGGGAGCTGTTTTTT.

This clonotype has at least ten counts. The chain recombines TRBV6-1 with TRBJ2-1; 7 nucleotides match TRBD1. Germline V gene lookup returns CDR1 MNHNS and CDR2 SASEGT. CDR3 length: 16 amino acids. J lost 2 bases, V lost 5 bases, and 9 bases had no gene match. This CDR3 is CASSKTGISPYNEQFF. In DNA form, the CDR3 reads TGTGCCAGCAGTAAGACAGGGATTAGCCCCTACAATGAGCAGTTCTTC.

The chain links TRBV10-3 to TRBJ2-5; 7 bases are shared with TRBD1. CDR1 ENHRY and CDR2 SYGVKD come from the germline V gene. There are 13 residues in the CDR3. The junction had 8 bases not matched to a gene; V was cut back by 8 bases and J by 5 bases. CDR3 DNA: TGTGCCATCGGGTTCGCGGACAGGGAGACCCAGTACTTC. Translating gives CAIGFADRETQYF.

V and J are TRBV20-1 and TRBJ2-2; 11 bases align to TRBD2. Germline CDR1 and CDR2: DFQATT and SNEGSKA (reference sequence). The CDR3 totals 16 residues. V dropped 3 bases and J dropped 4; count of bases not matched to a gene: 7. The CDR3 loop is CSASDITSGGTGELFF. CDR3 DNA sequence: TGCAGTGCTAGCGACATCACTAGCGGGGGCACCGGGGAGCTGTTTTTT.

There are many counts of this clonotype. This chain joins TRBV18 and TRBJ1-5; TRBD1 might be the D (5 bases). Between the trimmed V and J ends, which lost 3 bases and 4 bases, there was a span of 10 bases. CDR3 size: 14 residues. CDR1 and CDR2 (germline): KGHSH, LQKENI. CDR3 sequence (DNA): TGTGCCAGCTCACCCGGGGCCATAAATCAGCCCCAGCATTTT. Its translation: CASSPGAINQPQHF. Full variable domain (outside the CDR3, taken from reference TRBV18 and TRBJ1-5): NAGVMQNPRHLVRRRGQEARLRCSPMKGHSHVYWYRQLPEEGLKFMVYLQKENIIDESGMPKERFSAEFPKEGPSILRIQQVVRGDSAAYFCASSPGAINQPQHFGDGTRLSIL.

This clonotype was seen many times. The rearrangement links TRBV6-1 to TRBJ2-1; 8 positions agree with TRBD2. Germline assignment: CDR1 MNHNS and CDR2 SASEGT. The ends lost 5 bases at V and 10 bases at J; junction bases unmatched: 10. CDR3 length equals 14 residues. Here the CDR3 reads CASSTAGGSREQFF. For the CDR3, the DNA is TGTGCCAGCAGTACCGCGGGGGGCTCTAGGGAGCAGTTCTTC.

This clonotype was observed at least ten times. This chain connects TRBV14 to TRBJ2-1; no clear D gene. The V and J ends lost 0 bases and 8 bases respectively, with 11 bases between them. CDR1 is SGHDN, CDR2 FVKESK, per germline. The CDR3 runs 14 residues. CDR3: CASSQDRPWDEQFF. The CDR3 coding sequence is TGTGCCAGCAGCCAAGATAGGCCGTGGGATGAGCAGTTCTTC. Supplemented by reference TRBV14 and TRBJ2-1, the full variable domain reads EAGVTQFPSHSVIEKGQTVTLRCDPISGHDNLYWYRRVMGKEIKFLLHFVKESKQDESGMPNNRFLAERTGGTYSTLKVQPAELEDSGVYFCASSQDRPWDEQFFGPGTRLTVL.

The sample holds many counts of this clonotype. The chain uses TRBV5-1 and TRBJ2-7; 9 bases agree with TRBD1. Trimming cost V 0 bases and J 4 bases; bases outside gene matches: 5. CDR1 and CDR2 from the germline V gene are SGHRS and YFSETQ. The CDR3 spans 15 residues. The CDR3 protein is CASSLDSGTGYEQYF. For the CDR3, the DNA is TGCGCCAGCAGCTTGGATTCTGGGACAGGGTACGAGCAGTACTTC.

This clonotype occurred a few times. The genes are TRBV29-1 and TRBJ1-2; tentatively, D is TRBD1 (5 bases). This CDR3 is built from 15 residues. CDR1 is SQVTM and CDR2 is ANQGSEA in the germline V gene. The germline V and J ends were trimmed by 6 bases and 5 bases, with 22 bases remaining between them. Written as DNA, the CDR3 is TGCAGCGTAGGGGCCCGGCATGTACTCAGTTATGGCTACACCTTC. Its protein product is CSVGARHVLSYGYTF.

This clonotype was seen only a few times. The rearrangement links TRBV6-2 or TRBV6-3 to TRBJ1-5, with TRBD1 matching 9 bases. V lost 2 bases and J lost 5; bases outside the gene matches: 16. The CDR3 has 19 residues. Germline lookup yields CDR1 MNHEY and CDR2 SVGEGT. CDR3 sequence reads: CASSYNRDRERAGDQPQHF. The CDR3 nucleotides are TGTGCCAGCAGTTACAATAGGGACAGGGAAAGGGCAGGCGATCAGCCCCAGCATTTT.

This clonotype was seen many times. V usage is TRBV3-1 and J usage is TRBJ2-1; D is perhaps TRBD2 (5 bases). V dropped 0 bases and J dropped 7 bases, with 16 bases sitting between them. There are 16 residues in the CDR3. CDR1 is LGHDT and CDR2 is YNNKEL in the germline V gene (reference sequence). CDR3 DNA: TGTGCCAGCAGCCAAGATATTAAGTGGAGGTCAAATGAGCAGTTCTTC. Amino acids: CASSQDIKWRSNEQFF.

This clonotype was seen more than once but under ten times. V and J are TRBV19 and TRBJ2-2, with D tentatively TRBD1 or TRBD2 (6 bases each). V was shortened by 1 base and J by 4 bases, with 13 bases between the two germline ends. Germline CDR1 reads LNHDA; CDR2 reads SQIVND (reference sequence). This CDR3 is 16 amino acids long. As DNA, the CDR3 is TGTGCCAGTAGTATAGTTAGGGGGGCTCGCACCGGGGAGCTGTTTTTT. It encodes CASSIVRGARTGELFF.

On this clonotype: A read error may be the cause here, since a much bigger clone is one base away. V and J are TRBV30 and TRBJ2-1; D is unresolved. The germline V gene has CDR1 GTSNPN and CDR2 SVGIG (reference sequence). The CDR3 sequence is 14 residues long. V lost 2 bases to trimming and J lost 8 bases, with 16 bases between them. CDR3: CAWSSSQAHDEQFF. Here the CDR3 DNA reads TGTGCCTGGAGTAGTTCCCAGGCGCACGATGAGCAGTTCTTC.

This clonotype was counted at least ten times. This chain uses TRBV7-9 with TRBJ2-7; maybe TRBD1 (5 bases). Germline loops: CDR1 SEHNR, CDR2 FQNEAQ (reference sequence). The CDR3 consists of 15 residues. The V gene lost 2 bases and the J gene lost 6 bases, with 17 bases spanning the gap. CDR3 bases: TGTGCCAGCAGCTTATGGGTCGGCAGGGTGGGCGAGCAGTACTTC. Its protein product is CASSLWVGRVGEQYF.

This clonotype has only a few counts. This chain uses TRBV19 with TRBJ1-1; no definite D call. The germline V and J ends were trimmed by 4 bases and 5 bases, with 11 bases remaining between them. This CDR3 comprises 13 residues. CDR1 and CDR2 (germline): LNHDA, SQIVND (reference sequence). The CDR3 is CASSNTGDTEAFF. The CDR3 nucleotides read TGTGCCAGTAGTAACACCGGGGATACTGAAGCTTTCTTT.

The chain combines TRBV12-3 or TRBV12-4 with TRBJ2-3, with D perhaps matching TRBD1 or TRBD2 (6 bases each). The ends were cut back, 3 bases at V and 3 bases at J, with 16 bases in the middle. The CDR3 sequence is 16 residues long. The CDR3 is CASSLEGKGGTDTQYF. The DNA for the CDR3 is TGTGCCAGCAGTTTGGAGGGGAAGGGGGGAACAGATACGCAGTATTTT.

This clonotype was picked up many times. The V call is TRBV15, the J call TRBJ2-7; 8 bases fit TRBD1. The CDR3 covers 15 residues. V was pared by 0 bases and J by 2 bases, with 3 bases of the junction left unmatched. CDR1 and CDR2 from the germline V gene are LNHNV and YYDKDF (reference sequence). This CDR3 reads CATSRDQGATYEQYF. The CDR3 DNA reads as TGTGCCACCAGCAGAGATCAGGGGGCCACCTACGAGCAGTACTTC.

This clonotype was picked up a small number of times. This sequence joins TRBV7-9 and TRBJ1-1; D perhaps matches TRBD1 (6 bases). Germline lookup yields CDR1 SEHNR and CDR2 FQNEAQ (reference sequence). V shed 5 bases and J shed 0 bases, with 16 bases lying between them. CDR3 size: 16 residues. The CDR3 protein is CASSDQDRNMNTEAFF. The CDR3 DNA reads as TGTGCCAGCAGCGACCAGGACAGAAATATGAACACTGAAGCTTTCTTT.

This clonotype has only a few counts. The genes are TRBV18 and TRBJ2-1, with 8 bases that match TRBD2. V lost 4 bases, J lost 5 bases, and 10 bases stayed unmatched. Germline V gene data show CDR1 as KGHSH and CDR2 as LQKENI. The CDR3 runs to 16 residues. The CDR3 DNA follows: TGTGCCAGCTCACGTCTTCGGGAGGGCCGGGACAATGAGCAGTTCTTC. Translation gives CASSRLREGRDNEQFF.